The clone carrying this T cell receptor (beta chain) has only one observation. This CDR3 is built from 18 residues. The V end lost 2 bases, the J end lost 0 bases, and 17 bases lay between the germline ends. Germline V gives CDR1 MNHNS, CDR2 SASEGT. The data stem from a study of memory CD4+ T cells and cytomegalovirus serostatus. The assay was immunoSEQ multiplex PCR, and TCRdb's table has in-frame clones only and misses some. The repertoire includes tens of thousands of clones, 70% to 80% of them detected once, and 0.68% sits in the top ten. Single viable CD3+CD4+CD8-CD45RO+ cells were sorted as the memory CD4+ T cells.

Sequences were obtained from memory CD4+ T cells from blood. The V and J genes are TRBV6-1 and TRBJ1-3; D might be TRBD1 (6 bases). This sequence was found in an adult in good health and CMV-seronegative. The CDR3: CASSEWSGATLSGNTIYF. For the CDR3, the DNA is TGTGCCAGCAGTGAATGGTCAGGGGCAACCCTCTCTGGAAACACCATATATTTT.